Sequencing of this T cell receptor (beta chain) was carried out in a study of molecular identifiers for immune sequencing clone quantification. Findings of the study overall: Same-barcode identical TCR molecules could make highly expanded clones look smaller than they are.

Sorting isolated naive CD8 T cells as CD8+CD4-CCR7+CD45RA+ events. TCRdb re-called the PCR reads with MiXCR, one entry per CDR3 protein. The sample lists some 100,000 distinct CDR3 sequences; 15% to 20% were seen once. Ten or more counts support this clonotype. The antigen remains unidentified. Germline V gene data show CDR1 as SEHNR and CDR2 as FQNEAQ (reference sequence). This CDR3 region has 15 residues. The junction had 7 bases not matched to a gene; V was cut back by 5 bases and J by 5 bases. Material for sequencing was naive CD8+ T cells from blood, with Jurkat cell RNA spiked in. Stated subset: FACS-sorted CD8+CD4-CCR7+CD45RA+ naive T cells. The sequence derives from a human donor in good health. Some libraries in this study had Jurkat cell RNA spiked in. This chain links TRBV7-9 with TRBJ1-1; TRBD1 agrees at 11 bases. Written as DNA, the CDR3 is TGTGCCAGCAGCCCGGACAGGGGGCAGGAGACTGAAGCTTTCTTT. Translated: CASSPDRGQETEAFF.